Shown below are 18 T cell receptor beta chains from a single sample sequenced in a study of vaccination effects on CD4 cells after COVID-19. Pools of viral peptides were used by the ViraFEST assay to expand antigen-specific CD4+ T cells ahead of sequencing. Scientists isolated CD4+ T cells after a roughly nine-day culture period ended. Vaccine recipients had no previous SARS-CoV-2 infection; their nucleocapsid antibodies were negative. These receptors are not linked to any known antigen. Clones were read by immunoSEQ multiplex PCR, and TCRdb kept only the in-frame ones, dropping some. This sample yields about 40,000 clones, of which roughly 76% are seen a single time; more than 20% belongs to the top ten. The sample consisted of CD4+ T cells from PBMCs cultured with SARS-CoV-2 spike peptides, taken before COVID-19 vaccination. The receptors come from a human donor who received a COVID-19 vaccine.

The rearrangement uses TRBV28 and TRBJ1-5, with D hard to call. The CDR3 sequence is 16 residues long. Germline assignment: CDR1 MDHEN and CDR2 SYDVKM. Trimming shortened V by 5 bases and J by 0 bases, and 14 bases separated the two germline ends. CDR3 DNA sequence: TGTGCCAGCAGTATCCAGGACGGCTATAGCAATCAGCCCCAGCATTTT. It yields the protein CASSIQDGYSNQPQHF.

CDR3 in amino acids: CASSPPVGEETQYF. The CDR3 DNA is TGTGCCAGCTCACCACCGGTTGGGGAAGAGACCCAGTACTTC. The genes are TRBV18 and TRBJ2-5; D call uncertain. This CDR3 has 14 amino acids. V lost 0 bases to trimming and J lost 3 bases, with 8 bases between them. Germline V gene data show CDR1 as KGHSH and CDR2 as LQKENI. The complete variable domain, with remaining parts taken from reference TRBV18 and TRBJ2-5, reads NAGVMQNPRHLVRRRGQEARLRCSPMKGHSHVYWYRQLPEEGLKFMVYLQKENIIDESGMPKERFSAEFPKEGPSILRIQQVVRGDSAAYFCASSPPVGEETQYFGPGTRLLVL.

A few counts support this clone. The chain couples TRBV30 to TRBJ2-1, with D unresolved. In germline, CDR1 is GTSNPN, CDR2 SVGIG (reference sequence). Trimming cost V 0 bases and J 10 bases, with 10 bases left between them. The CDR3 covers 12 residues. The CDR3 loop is CAWSVSGAEQFF. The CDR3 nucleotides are TGTGCCTGGAGTGTATCGGGCGCGGAGCAGTTCTTC.

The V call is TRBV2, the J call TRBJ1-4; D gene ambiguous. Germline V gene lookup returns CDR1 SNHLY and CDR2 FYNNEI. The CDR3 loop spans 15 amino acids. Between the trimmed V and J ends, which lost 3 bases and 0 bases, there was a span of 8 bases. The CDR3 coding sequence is TGTGCCAGCAGTGACGGGGAGACAACTAATGAAAAACTGTTTTTT. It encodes CASSDGETTNEKLFF.

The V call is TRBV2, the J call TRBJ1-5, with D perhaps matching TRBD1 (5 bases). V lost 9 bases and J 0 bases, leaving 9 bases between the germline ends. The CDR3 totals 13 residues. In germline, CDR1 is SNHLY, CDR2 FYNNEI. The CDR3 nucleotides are TGTGCCAGTGGGACGGTTAGCAATCAGCCCCAGCATTTT. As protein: CASGTVSNQPQHF.

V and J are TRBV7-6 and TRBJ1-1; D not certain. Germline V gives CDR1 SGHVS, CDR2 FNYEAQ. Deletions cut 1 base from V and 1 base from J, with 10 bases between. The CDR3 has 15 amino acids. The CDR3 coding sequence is TGTGCCAGCAGCTTAGATTTTGGGAGGAACACTGAAGCTTTCTTT. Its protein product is CASSLDFGRNTEAFF.

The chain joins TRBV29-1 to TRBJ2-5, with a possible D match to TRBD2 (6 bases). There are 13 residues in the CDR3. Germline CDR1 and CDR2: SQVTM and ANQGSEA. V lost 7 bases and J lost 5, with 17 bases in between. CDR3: CSARGTAPETQYF. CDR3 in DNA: TGCAGCGCCCGGGGGACTGCCCCCGAGACCCAGTACTTC.

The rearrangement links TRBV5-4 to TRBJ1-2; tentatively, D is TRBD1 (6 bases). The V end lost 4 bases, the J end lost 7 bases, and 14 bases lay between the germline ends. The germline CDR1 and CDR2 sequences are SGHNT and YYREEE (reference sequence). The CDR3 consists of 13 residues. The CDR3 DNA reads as TGTGCCAGCAGCATTGGGGGGGGCAGTGGCTACACCTTC. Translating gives CASSIGGGSGYTF.

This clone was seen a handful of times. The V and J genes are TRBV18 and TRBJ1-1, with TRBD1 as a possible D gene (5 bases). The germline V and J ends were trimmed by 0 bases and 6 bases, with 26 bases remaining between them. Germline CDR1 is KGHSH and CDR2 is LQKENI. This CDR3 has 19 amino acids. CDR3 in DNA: TGTGCCAGCTCACCACCGTTAAGGACGCTTAAGGGGCTTAACGCTGAAGCTTTCTTT. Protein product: CASSPPLRTLKGLNAEAFF.

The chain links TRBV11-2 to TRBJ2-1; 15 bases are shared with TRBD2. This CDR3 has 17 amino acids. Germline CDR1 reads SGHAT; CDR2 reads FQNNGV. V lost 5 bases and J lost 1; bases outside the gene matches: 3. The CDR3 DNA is TGTGCCAGCAGCGTCGGACTAGCGGGGGGGTCCTACAATGAGCAGTTCTTC. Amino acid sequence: CASSVGLAGGSYNEQFF.

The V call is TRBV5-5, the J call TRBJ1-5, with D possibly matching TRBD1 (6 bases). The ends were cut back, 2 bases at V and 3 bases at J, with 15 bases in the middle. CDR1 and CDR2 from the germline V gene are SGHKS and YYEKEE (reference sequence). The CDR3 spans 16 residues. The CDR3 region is CASSFGGLDPNQPQHF. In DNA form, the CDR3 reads TGTGCCAGCAGCTTCGGGGGGCTAGACCCCAATCAGCCCCAGCATTTT.

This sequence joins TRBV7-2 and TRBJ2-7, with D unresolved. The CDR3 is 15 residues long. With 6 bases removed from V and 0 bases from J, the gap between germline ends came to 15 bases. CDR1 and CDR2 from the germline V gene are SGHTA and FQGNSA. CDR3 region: CASRPDRSGSYEQYF. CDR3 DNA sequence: TGTGCCAGCAGGCCGGACCGGTCGGGCTCCTACGAGCAGTACTTC.

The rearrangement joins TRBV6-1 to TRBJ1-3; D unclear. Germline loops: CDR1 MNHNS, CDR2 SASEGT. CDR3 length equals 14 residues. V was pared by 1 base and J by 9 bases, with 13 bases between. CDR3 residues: CASSEDFIPRTIYF. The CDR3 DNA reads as TGTGCCAGCAGTGAAGATTTTATCCCACGCACCATATATTTT.

The CDR3: CASSQGGIDTQYF. CDR3 nucleotide sequence: TGCGCCAGCAGCCAAGGGGGCATTGATACGCAGTATTTT. J is TRBJ2-3 and V is TRBV4-3, with a possible D match to TRBD1 (5 bases). Trimming removed 1 base at V and 6 bases at J, with 8 bases between. The CDR3 contains 13 residues. Germline V gene data show CDR1 as LGHNA and CDR2 as YSLEER.

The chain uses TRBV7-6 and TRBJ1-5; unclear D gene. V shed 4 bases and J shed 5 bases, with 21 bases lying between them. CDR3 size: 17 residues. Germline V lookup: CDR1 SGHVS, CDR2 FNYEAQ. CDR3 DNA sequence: TGTGCCAGCAGCTCCTTATATCGGCGAACAGAGTATCAGCCCCAGCATTTT. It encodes CASSSLYRRTEYQPQHF.

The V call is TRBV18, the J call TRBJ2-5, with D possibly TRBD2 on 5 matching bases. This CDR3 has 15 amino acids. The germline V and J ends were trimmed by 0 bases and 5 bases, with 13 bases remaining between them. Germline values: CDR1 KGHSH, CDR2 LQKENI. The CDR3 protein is CASSPPSFPGETQYF. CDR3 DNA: TGTGCCAGCTCACCACCGTCATTCCCGGGGGAGACCCAGTACTTC.

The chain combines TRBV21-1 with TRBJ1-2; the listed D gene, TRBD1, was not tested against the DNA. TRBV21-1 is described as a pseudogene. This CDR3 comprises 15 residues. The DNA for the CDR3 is TGTGCCAGCAGCAAAGGTAGGGGGCAAGCCCATGGCTACACCTTC. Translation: CASSKGRGQAHGYTF.

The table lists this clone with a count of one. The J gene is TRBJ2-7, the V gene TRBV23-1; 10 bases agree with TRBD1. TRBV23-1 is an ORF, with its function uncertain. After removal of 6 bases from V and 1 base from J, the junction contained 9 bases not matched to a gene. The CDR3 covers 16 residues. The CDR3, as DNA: TGCGCCAGCAGACCTGTCGGGACAGGGGAATCCTACGAGCAGTACTTC. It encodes CASRPVGTGESYEQYF.